A single sample gave rise to the 20 T cell receptor beta chains below, sequenced in a study of monozygotic twins with cystic fibrosis. Clones were read by immunoSEQ multiplex PCR, and TCRdb kept only the in-frame ones, dropping some. In the table there are about 20,000 clones, 95% to 97% of which are singletons. Sequenced: blood. These receptors were taken from a girl aged 2-10 years with cystic fibrosis.

The chain has TRBV5-4 and TRBJ1-1; no clear D. Germline values: CDR1 SGHNT, CDR2 YYREEE (reference sequence). This CDR3 has 13 residues. Trimming cost V 0 bases and J 1 base, with 4 bases left between them. The CDR3 DNA follows: TGTGCCAGCAGCTTGGACACGAACACTGAAGCTTTCTTT. This translates into CASSLDTNTEAFF.

The gene calls are TRBV4-3 and TRBJ2-5; D is perhaps TRBD1 or TRBD2 (5 bases each). V lost 0 bases and J 2 bases, leaving 16 bases between the germline ends. Looked up from germline, CDR1 is LGHNA and CDR2 is YSLEER. This CDR3 is built from 17 residues. The CDR3 region is CASSQDLLRGYQETQYF. The DNA for the CDR3 is TGCGCCAGCAGCCAAGATTTACTGAGGGGATATCAAGAGACCCAGTACTTC.

This clone was seen more than once but under ten times. The chain carries TRBV14 and TRBJ1-5; D gene uncertain. Trimming stripped 1 base from V and 3 bases from J, with 7 bases between. This CDR3 has 14 residues. Germline CDR1 and CDR2: SGHDN and FVKESK. CDR3 in DNA: TGTGCCAGCAGCCAAGTCCGGGCCAATCAGCCCCAGCATTTT. Amino acids: CASSQVRANQPQHF.

The V gene is TRBV19, the J gene TRBJ2-1; perhaps TRBD2 as D (6 bases). V lost 4 bases and J lost 0, with 13 bases in between. This CDR3 region has 16 residues. Germline CDR1 reads LNHDA; CDR2 reads SQIVND (reference sequence). The CDR3: CASSKPSATSYNEQFF. The CDR3 DNA follows: TGTGCCAGTAGTAAACCTAGCGCTACCTCCTACAATGAGCAGTTCTTC. Drawing the rest from reference TRBV19 and TRBJ2-1, the complete variable domain is DGGITQSPKYLFRKEGQNVTLSCEQNLNHDAMYWYRQDPGQGLRLIYYSQIVNDFQKGDIAEGYSVSREKKESFPLTVTSAQKNPTAFYLCASSKPSATSYNEQFFGPGTRLTVL.

This clone was picked up one time. V and J are TRBV2 and TRBJ2-6; TRBD2 agrees at 14 bases. Germline V gene sequence: CDR1 SNHLY, CDR2 FYNNEI. This CDR3 comprises 23 residues. Unmatched junction bases numbered 17, after V lost 4 bases and J lost 0 bases. The CDR3 sequence is CASSGLSGLAGGHTFSGANVLTF. CDR3 nucleotide sequence: TGTGCCAGCAGTGGTCTCTCCGGACTAGCGGGGGGCCATACCTTCTCTGGGGCCAACGTCCTGACTTTC. Full variable domain (outside the CDR3, taken from reference TRBV2 and TRBJ2-6): EPEVTQTPSHQVTQMGQEVILRCVPISNHLYFYWYRQILGQKVEFLVSFYNNEISEKSEIFDDQFSVERPDGSNFTLKIRSTKLEDSAMYFCASSGLSGLAGGHTFSGANVLTFGAGSRLTVL.

The genes are TRBV19 and TRBJ2-7; D call uncertain. CDR1 LNHDA and CDR2 SQIVND come from the germline V gene (reference sequence). Deletions cut 6 bases from V and 0 bases from J, with 12 bases between. CDR3 size: 14 residues. The chain's CDR3 is CASSTQWSSYEQYF. The CDR3 nucleotides read TGTGCCAGTAGCACTCAGTGGAGCTCCTACGAGCAGTACTTC.

The chain couples TRBV27 to TRBJ1-1; maybe TRBD1 (6 bases). This CDR3 is 15 amino acids long. The germline CDR1 and CDR2 sequences are MNHEY and SMNVEV (reference sequence). Between the trimmed V and J ends, which lost 3 bases and 2 bases, there was a span of 13 bases. CDR3 in DNA: TGTGCCAGCAGTTTGATTGGGACACTTAACACTGAAGCTTTCTTT. Encoded protein: CASSLIGTLNTEAFF.

This clone was counted once. The chain combines TRBV5-1 with TRBJ2-2; weak D call: TRBD2 (6 bases). The CDR3 has 14 amino acids. V dropped 6 bases and J dropped 11 bases, with 20 bases sitting between them. CDR1 is SGHRS, CDR2 YFSETQ, per germline. CDR3 nucleotides: TGCGCCAGCACCCAATCCCCCGGGACTCGTGAGCTGTTTTTT. Translation gives CASTQSPGTRELFF.

The genes are TRBV7-2 and TRBJ1-6; D is undetermined. V was clipped by 5 bases and J by 9 bases, with 20 bases between them. The V gene's germline CDR1 is SGHTA and CDR2 FQGNSA. This CDR3 has 16 amino acids. The DNA for the CDR3 is TGTGCCAGCAGCCAAACAACGGCCGCCAGTATTTCACCCCTCCACTTT. Protein product: CASSQTTAASISPLHF.

The chain links TRBV18 to TRBJ1-3, with D tentatively TRBD1 (6 bases). CDR1 and CDR2 from the germline V gene are KGHSH and LQKENI. V lost 3 bases, J lost 4 bases, and 13 bases lay in between. This CDR3 has 15 amino acids. In DNA form, the CDR3 reads TGTGCCAGCTCACCTATACCGGGGGCCGGAAACACCATATATTTT. Residues: CASSPIPGAGNTIYF. The full variable domain, its missing parts supplied by reference TRBV18 and TRBJ1-3, is NAGVMQNPRHLVRRRGQEARLRCSPMKGHSHVYWYRQLPEEGLKFMVYLQKENIIDESGMPKERFSAEFPKEGPSILRIQQVVRGDSAAYFCASSPIPGAGNTIYFGEGSWLTVV.

This rearrangement joins TRBV6-5 to TRBJ2-7; 9 bases are shared with TRBD1. The CDR3 runs 15 residues. Germline CDR1 reads MNHEY; CDR2 reads SVGAGI. J lost 2 bases, V lost 6 bases, and 8 bases had no gene match. CDR3 region: CASRRTGEIPYEQYF. DNA for the CDR3: TGTGCCAGCAGACGGACAGGGGAAATCCCCTACGAGCAGTACTTC.

The J gene is TRBJ1-1, the V gene TRBV9; the D is unclear. This CDR3 region has 14 residues. Per the germline V gene, CDR1 is SGDLS and CDR2 is YYNGEE. The germline V and J ends were trimmed by 3 bases and 1 base, with 10 bases remaining between them. CDR3 DNA sequence: TGTGCCAGCAGCGGGCCCTCAGAGAACACTGAAGCTTTCTTT. Its protein is CASSGPSENTEAFF.

V usage is TRBV7-8 and J usage is TRBJ2-7; D not resolved. The CDR3 is 12 amino acids. The germline gives CDR1 SGHVS, CDR2 FQNEAQ. Trimming removed 5 bases at V and 7 bases at J, with 12 bases between. The CDR3 region is CASSAWDWEQYF. The DNA of the CDR3 is TGTGCCAGCAGCGCCTGGGATTGGGAGCAGTACTTC.

J is TRBJ1-2 and V is TRBV5-1, with TRBD1 as a possible D gene (5 bases). V was trimmed by 2 bases and J by 2 bases, leaving 10 bases between them. The CDR3 consists of 14 residues. Germline V gene data show CDR1 as SGHRS and CDR2 as YFSETQ. This chain's CDR3 is CASSLSGENYGYTF. The CDR3 DNA reads TGCGCCAGCAGCTTATCGGGGGAAAACTATGGCTACACCTTC.

V is TRBV5-1 and J is TRBJ1-6; D call uncertain. Trimming removed 1 base at V and 4 bases at J, with 12 bases between. The CDR3 extends over 16 amino acids. Germline values: CDR1 SGHRS, CDR2 YFSETQ. Here the CDR3 reads CASSLFPSGYNSPLHF. The CDR3 nucleotides read TGCGCCAGCAGCTTGTTTCCCTCGGGATATAATTCACCCCTCCACTTT.

J is TRBJ1-2 and V is TRBV11-2; 7 bases are a match to TRBD1. The CDR3 has 13 residues. Looked up from germline, CDR1 is SGHAT and CDR2 is FQNNGV. With 10 bases clipped from V and 4 bases from J, the junction kept 9 bases outside the gene matches. Here the CDR3 DNA reads TGTGCCACCAGGGGGGGCGGAGCCTATGGCTACACCTTC. Protein: CATRGGGAYGYTF.

The V and J genes are TRBV5-4 and TRBJ2-3; D is perhaps TRBD1 (6 bases). Germline CDR1 is SGHNT and CDR2 is YYREEE (reference sequence). Trimming removed 0 bases at V and 0 bases at J, with 8 bases between. This CDR3 is built from 15 residues. The CDR3, as DNA: TGTGCCAGCAGCTTGGCAGGGGTTAGCACAGATACGCAGTATTTT. This encodes CASSLAGVSTDTQYF.

This chain uses TRBV10-2 with TRBJ2-5, with D possibly TRBD2 on 6 matching bases. The CDR3 is made up of 14 amino acids. The V gene lost 8 bases and the J gene lost 3 bases, with 16 bases spanning the gap. Germline V gene sequence: CDR1 WSHSY, CDR2 SAAADI. CDR3 loop: CASGILANEETQYF. The CDR3 DNA is TGCGCCAGCGGTATACTAGCAAATGAAGAGACCCAGTACTTC.

The V and J genes are TRBV19 and TRBJ2-7; 12 nucleotides match TRBD2. The CDR3 length is 14 residues. V shed 11 bases, J shed 2 bases, and the junction held 7 bases outside the gene matches. Looked up from germline, CDR1 is LNHDA and CDR2 is SQIVND (reference sequence). The chain's CDR3 is CASQSSGGAYEQYF. Written as DNA, the CDR3 is TGTGCCTCCCAATCTAGCGGGGGGGCCTACGAGCAGTACTTC.

The chain joins TRBV19 to TRBJ1-3, with TRBD1 matching over 7 bases. The germline CDR1 and CDR2 sequences are LNHDA and SQIVND (reference sequence). This CDR3 region has 14 residues. Trimming at V came to 6 bases and at J to 2 bases, leaving 4 bases not matched to a gene. The CDR3 DNA follows: TGTGCCAGTAGCGGGACAGCACCTGGAAACACCATATATTTT. It is translated as CASSGTAPGNTIYF. Variable domain in full (rest from reference TRBV19 and TRBJ1-3): DGGITQSPKYLFRKEGQNVTLSCEQNLNHDAMYWYRQDPGQGLRLIYYSQIVNDFQKGDIAEGYSVSREKKESFPLTVTSAQKNPTAFYLCASSGTAPGNTIYFGEGSWLTVV.